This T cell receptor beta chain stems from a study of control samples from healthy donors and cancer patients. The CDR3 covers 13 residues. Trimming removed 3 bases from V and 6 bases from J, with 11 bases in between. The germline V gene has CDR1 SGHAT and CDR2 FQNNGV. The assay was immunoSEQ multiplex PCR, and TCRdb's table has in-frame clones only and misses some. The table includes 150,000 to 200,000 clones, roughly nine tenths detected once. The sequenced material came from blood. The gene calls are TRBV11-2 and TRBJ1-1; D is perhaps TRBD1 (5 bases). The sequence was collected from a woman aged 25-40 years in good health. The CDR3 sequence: CASSLGGKAEAFF. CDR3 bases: TGTGCCAGCAGCTTGGGGGGGAAGGCTGAAGCTTTCTTT.